This entry features one T cell receptor beta chain sequence. TCRdb keeps only in-frame clones here, not all; method: immunoSEQ multiplex PCR. The table lists some 240,000 clones, roughly nine tenths of them singletons. The sample originates from a study of blood T cell repertoires in COVID-19. Across the study: There were acute and convalescent COVID-19 samples, and they came from the United States, Italy and Spain.

Germline V CDR1 and CDR2: SGHVT, SQSDAQ. This CDR3 is built from 15 residues. V was cut by 5 bases and J by 6 bases, with 18 bases left in between. The sequence came from a man aged 60 to 75 who had recovered from COVID-19. Sequenced: peripheral blood. This chain joins TRBV7-4 and TRBJ2-3; D may be TRBD2 (6 bases). CDR3 residues: CASSQGQGRGDTQYF. In DNA, the CDR3 is TGTGCCAGCAGCCAAGGCCAGGGCCGGGGGGATACGCAGTATTTT.